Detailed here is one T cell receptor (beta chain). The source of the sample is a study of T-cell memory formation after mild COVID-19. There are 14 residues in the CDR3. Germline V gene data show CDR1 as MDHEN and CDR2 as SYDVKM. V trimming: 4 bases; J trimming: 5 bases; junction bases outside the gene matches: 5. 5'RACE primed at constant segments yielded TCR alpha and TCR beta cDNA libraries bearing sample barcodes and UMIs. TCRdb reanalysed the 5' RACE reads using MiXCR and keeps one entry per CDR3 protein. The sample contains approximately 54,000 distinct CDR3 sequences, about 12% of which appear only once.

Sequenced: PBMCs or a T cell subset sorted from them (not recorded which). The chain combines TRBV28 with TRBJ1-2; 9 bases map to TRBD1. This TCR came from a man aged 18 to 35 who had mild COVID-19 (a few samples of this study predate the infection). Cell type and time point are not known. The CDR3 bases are TGTGCCAGCAGTTCCACGACAGGGGGGTATGGCTACACCTTC. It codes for CASSSTTGGYGYTF.